A single T cell receptor (beta chain) is shown here with its context. The sample originates from a study of blood T cell repertoires in COVID-19. Overall study context: COVID-19 samples, acute and convalescent, were from the United States, Italy and Spain. Sample material is recorded as cDNA or gDNA derived from T cells, B-cell-depleted T cells, or PBMCs.

Under the authors' procedure: Amplification of reference gene primers provided the estimated nucleated cell counts. Here immunoSEQ multiplex PCR was the method, and the copy in TCRdb shows in-frame clones only, minus some. The DNA gave D and trimming, while V, J and clone size come from that table. The sample holds 140,000 or so clones, roughly 85% seen once. Germline-derived CDR1 and CDR2 are SGHKS and YYEKEE (reference sequence). The J segment lost 8 bases and the V segment lost 4 bases, leaving 7 bases of the junction unmatched. CDR3 length: 13 amino acids. This TCR derives from a man aged 45-65 years with acute or convalescent COVID-19. Source material: peripheral blood. The gene calls are TRBV5-5 and TRBJ1-2; TRBD1 aligns across 8 bases. Written as DNA, the CDR3 is TGTGCCAGCAGCGTAGGACAGGGTCGGGGCTACACCTTC. It specifies CASSVGQGRGYTF. Based on the CDR3 plus reference TRBV5-5 and TRBJ1-2, the full variable domain is DAGVTQSPTHLIKTRGQQVTLRCSPISGHKSVSWYQQVLGQGPQFIFQYYEKEERGRGNFPDRFSARQFPNYSSELNVNALLLGDSALYLCASSVGQGRGYTFGSGTRLTVV.